This entry features one TCR beta chain sequence. What it binds is unknown. The data originate from a study of T cell repertoires in cytomegalovirus infection. Whole-study results and caveats: There were HLA-C-restricted CMV-specific TCR beta clonotypes dominating the ex vivo response.

TCRdb recomputed calls from the reads with MiXCR, one row per CDR3 protein. Of approximately 400,000 distinct CDR3 sequences listed, 31% are singletons. The V end was cut by 1 base, the J end by 1 base, with 8 bases between. The CDR3 is 15 residues long. From germline, CDR1 is MNHNS and CDR2 SASEGT. Sequenced: PBMCs. The TCR originated in a human donor in good health (CMV status not recorded). Some clones in this sample may be carry-over from other donors' samples. The gene calls are TRBV6-1 and TRBJ2-1, with a possible D match to TRBD2 (5 bases). CDR3 region: CASSEGRGSYNEQFF. The CDR3 DNA follows: TGTGCCAGCAGTGAAGGTCGCGGGTCCTACAATGAGCAGTTCTTC.